This TCR beta chain was captured by sequencing in a study of tumor-infiltrating lymphocytes in primary liver carcinoma. Study-level information: T1-T3 N0M0 was the stage of the tumors, which were about 4.2 to 11 cm across.

The source material, about 20-30 mg of unsorted bulk tissue, was used to co-extract RNA and DNA. With regard to this clonotype: At one of its ends the junction is not consistent with the germline gene, which may arise from a read error.

Synthesis of TCR beta cDNA was carried out from 450 to 500 ng total RNA with a constant-region primer. For TCR beta, libraries were produced by three nested multiplex PCR rounds using slightly modified ARM-PCR. Primers for the first two PCR rounds were TRBV1-TRBV30 forward primers and a C-beta reverse primer (around 11 cycles per round). One entry per CDR3 protein, called by TCRdb with MiXCR from the multiplex PCR reads. The table shows 90,000 to 100,000 distinct CDR3 sequences, with almost 70% occurring only once. CDR3 length: 14 residues. The material sequenced was liver tumor tissue from sampling region 5. Subset defined: tumor region T5, tumor centre. The clonotype comes from a woman aged 55 to 70 with primary liver carcinoma and hepatitis B virus infection. This chain links TRBV12-3 or TRBV12-4 with TRBJ2-5; 11 bases are shared with TRBD1. CDR3 nucleotides: TGTGTCAGCAGTCTCCTAGGACAGGGGGCCTCACTGGACTTC. Translated, it gives CVSSLLGQGASLDF.